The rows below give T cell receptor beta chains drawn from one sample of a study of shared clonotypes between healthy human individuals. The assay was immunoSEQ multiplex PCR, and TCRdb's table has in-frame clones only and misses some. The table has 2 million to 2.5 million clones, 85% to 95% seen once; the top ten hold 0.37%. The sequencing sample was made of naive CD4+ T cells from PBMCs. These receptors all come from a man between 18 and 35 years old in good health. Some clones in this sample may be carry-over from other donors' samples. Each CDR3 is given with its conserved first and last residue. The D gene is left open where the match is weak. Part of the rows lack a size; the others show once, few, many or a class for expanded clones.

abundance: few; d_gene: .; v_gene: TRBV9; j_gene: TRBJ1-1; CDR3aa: CASSVEPMAGAFEAFF; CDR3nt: TGTGCCAGCAGCGTAGAACCGATGGCGGGGGCATTTGAAGCTTTCTTT
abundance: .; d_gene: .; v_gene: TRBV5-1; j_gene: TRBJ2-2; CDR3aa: CASSLRQILTGELFF; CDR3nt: TGCGCCAGCAGCCTCCGACAGATCCTTACCGGGGAGCTGTTTTTT
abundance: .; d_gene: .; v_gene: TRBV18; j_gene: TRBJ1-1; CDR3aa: CASSQTNMNTEAFF; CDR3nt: TGTGCCAGCTCACAGACAAACATGAACACTGAAGCTTTCTTT
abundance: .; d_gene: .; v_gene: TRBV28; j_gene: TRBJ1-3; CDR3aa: CASSPGQLTGNTIYF; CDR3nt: TGTGCCAGCAGCCCCGGACAGCTCACTGGAAACACCATATATTTT
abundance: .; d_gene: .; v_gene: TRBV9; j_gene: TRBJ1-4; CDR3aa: CASSLQGKANEKLFF; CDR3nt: TGTGCCAGCAGCCTCCAGGGGAAGGCTAATGAAAAACTGTTTTTT
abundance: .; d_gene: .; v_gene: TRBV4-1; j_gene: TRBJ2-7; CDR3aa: CASSQTVLGEQYF; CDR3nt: TGCGCCAGCAGCCAAACCGTCCTTGGGGAGCAGTACTTC
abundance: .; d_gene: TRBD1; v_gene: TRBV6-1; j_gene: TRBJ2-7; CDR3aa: CASSARTGDEQYF; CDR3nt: TGTGCCAGCAGTGCCCGGACAGGGGACGAGCAGTACTTC
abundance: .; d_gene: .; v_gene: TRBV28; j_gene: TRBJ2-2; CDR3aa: CASSSRGSVVGELFF; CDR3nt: TGTGCCAGCAGTTCGAGAGGGTCTGTTGTCGGGGAGCTGTTTTTT
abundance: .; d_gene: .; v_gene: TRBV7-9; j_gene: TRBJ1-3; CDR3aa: CASSLAVGGTIYF; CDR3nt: TGTGCCAGCAGCTTGGCCGTTGGAGGCACCATATATTTT
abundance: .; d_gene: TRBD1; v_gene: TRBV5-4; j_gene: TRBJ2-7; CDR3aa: CASSGPDRGRKYYEQYF; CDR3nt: TGTGCCAGCAGCGGGCCGGACAGGGGGCGCAAATACTACGAGCAGTACTTC
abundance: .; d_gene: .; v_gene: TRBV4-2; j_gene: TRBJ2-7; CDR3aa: CASSQGDGPYEQYF; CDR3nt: TGTGCCAGCAGCCAAGGGGACGGACCCTACGAGCAGTACTTC
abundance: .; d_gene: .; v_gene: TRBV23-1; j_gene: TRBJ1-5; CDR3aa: CASSQSRGTSNQPQHF; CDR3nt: TGCGCCAGCAGTCAATCGAGGGGTACGAGCAATCAGCCCCAGCATTTT
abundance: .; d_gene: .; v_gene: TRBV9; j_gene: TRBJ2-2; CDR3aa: CASSEGTGTFYTGELFF; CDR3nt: TGTGCCAGCAGCGAGGGGACCGGGACATTTTACACCGGGGAGCTGTTTTTT
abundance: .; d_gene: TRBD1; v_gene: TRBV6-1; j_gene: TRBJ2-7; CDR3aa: CASSEALRTGSYEQYF; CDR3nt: TGTGCCAGCAGTGAAGCGCTTCGGACAGGTAGCTACGAGCAGTACTTC
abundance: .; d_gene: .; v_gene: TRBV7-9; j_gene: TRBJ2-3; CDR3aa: CASSRVGFGDTQYF; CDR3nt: TGTGCCAGCAGTCGGGTCGGGTTTGGAGATACGCAGTATTTT
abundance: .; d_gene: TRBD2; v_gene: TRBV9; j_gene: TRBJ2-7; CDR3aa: CASSATGTSGIYEQYF; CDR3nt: TGTGCCAGCAGCGCAACCGGGACTAGCGGGATTTACGAGCAGTACTTC
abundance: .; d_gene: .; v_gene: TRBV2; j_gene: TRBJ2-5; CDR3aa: CASSELFQETQYF; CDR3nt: TGTGCCAGCAGTGAACTCTTCCAAGAGACCCAGTACTTC
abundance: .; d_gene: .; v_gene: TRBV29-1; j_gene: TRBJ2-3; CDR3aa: CSVLPSDTQYF; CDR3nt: TGCAGCGTTCTTCCCTCCGATACGCAGTATTTT
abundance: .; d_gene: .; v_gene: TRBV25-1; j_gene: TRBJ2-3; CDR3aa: CASSELSGVRGDTQYF; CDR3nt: TGTGCCAGCAGTGAACTGTCGGGGGTCCGGGGAGATACGCAGTATTTT
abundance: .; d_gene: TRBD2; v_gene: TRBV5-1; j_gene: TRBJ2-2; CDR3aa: CASSSRTSVNTGELFF; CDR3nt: TGCGCCAGCAGCAGCCGGACTAGCGTTAACACCGGGGAGCTGTTTTTT
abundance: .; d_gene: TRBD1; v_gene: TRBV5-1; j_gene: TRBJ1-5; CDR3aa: CASSRTGDVGQPQHF; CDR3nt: TGCGCCAGCAGCCGGACAGGGGACGTGGGTCAGCCCCAGCATTTT
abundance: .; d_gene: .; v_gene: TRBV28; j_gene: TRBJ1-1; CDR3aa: CASSLYGLNTEAFF; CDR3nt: TGTGCCAGCAGTTTATACGGGTTGAACACTGAAGCTTTCTTT
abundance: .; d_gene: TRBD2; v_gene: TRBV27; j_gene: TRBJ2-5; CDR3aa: CASALVLAAIETQYF; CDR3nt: TGTGCCAGCGCTTTGGTCCTAGCGGCTATAGAGACCCAGTACTTC
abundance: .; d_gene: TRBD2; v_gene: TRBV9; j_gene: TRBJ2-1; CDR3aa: CASSVASLAGDNEQFF; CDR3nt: TGTGCCAGCAGCGTAGCTTCGCTAGCGGGAGACAATGAGCAGTTCTTC
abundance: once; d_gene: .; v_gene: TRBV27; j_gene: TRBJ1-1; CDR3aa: CASSLSLGTGRAFF; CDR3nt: TGTGCCAGCAGTTTATCTCTCGGTACAGGTAGGGCTTTCTTT
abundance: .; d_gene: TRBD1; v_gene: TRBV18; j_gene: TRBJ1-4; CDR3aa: CASSHGTDEKLFF; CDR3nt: TGTGCCAGCTCTCACGGGACAGATGAAAAACTGTTTTTT
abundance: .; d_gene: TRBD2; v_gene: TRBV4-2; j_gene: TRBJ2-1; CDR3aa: CASSQVAGASDEQFF; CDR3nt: TGTGCCAGCAGCCAAGTAGCGGGAGCCTCCGATGAGCAGTTCTTC
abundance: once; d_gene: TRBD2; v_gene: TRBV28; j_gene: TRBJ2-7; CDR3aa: CASRAGGYEQYF; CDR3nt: TGTGCCAGCCGGGCGGGGGGCTACGAGCAGTACTTC